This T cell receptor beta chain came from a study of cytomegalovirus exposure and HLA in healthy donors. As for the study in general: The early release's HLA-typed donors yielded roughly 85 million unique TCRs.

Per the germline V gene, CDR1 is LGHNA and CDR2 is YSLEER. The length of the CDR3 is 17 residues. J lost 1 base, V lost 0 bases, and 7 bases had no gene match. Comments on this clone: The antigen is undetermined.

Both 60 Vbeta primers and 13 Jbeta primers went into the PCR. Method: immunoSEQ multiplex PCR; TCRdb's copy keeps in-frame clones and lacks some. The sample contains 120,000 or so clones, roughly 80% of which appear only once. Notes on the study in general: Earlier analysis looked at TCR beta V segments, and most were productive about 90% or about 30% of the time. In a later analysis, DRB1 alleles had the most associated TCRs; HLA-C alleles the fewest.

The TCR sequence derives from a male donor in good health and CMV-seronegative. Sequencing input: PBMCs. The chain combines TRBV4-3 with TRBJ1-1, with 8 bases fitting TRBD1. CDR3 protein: CASSQEGTGDENTEAFF. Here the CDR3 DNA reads TGCGCCAGCAGCCAAGAGGGGACAGGTGACGAGAACACTGAAGCTTTCTTT.